These T cell receptor beta chains were read from a single sample in a study of cytomegalovirus exposure and HLA in healthy donors. Sequencing used immunoSEQ multiplex PCR; TCRdb keeps in-frame clones, though not all of them. The sample holds about 130,000 clones; 70% to 85% are singletons and the top ten take about 4.3%. What was sequenced was PBMCs. Receptor source: a male donor in good health and CMV-seropositive. Each CDR3 is given with its conserved first and last residue. D genes are given only for firm matches. A row's size may be missing; if present it is once, few, many or a size class.

19	TRBJ1-5	TRBV21-1	NA	NA	TGTGCCAGCAGCAAACTGGGATCCGGGACAGGGGACAGCAATCAGCCCCAGCATTTT	CASSKLGSGTGDSNQPQHF
15	TRBJ2-5	TRBV5-1	NA	NA	TGCGCCAGCAGCCCATTAAGACTAGGTCAAGAGACCCAGTACTTC	CASSPLRLGQETQYF
12	TRBJ1-2	TRBV6-6	NA	NA	TGTGCCAGCAGTTACCACGGGGTTGGCTACACCTTC	CASSYHGVGYTF
20	TRBJ1-5	TRBV28	TRBD1	NA	TGTGCCAGCAGTTTACCTATAGGGGGGGGACAGGGGTCGCGCAATCAGCCCCAGCATTTT	CASSLPIGGGQGSRNQPQHF
11	TRBJ1-1	TRBV7-3	TRBD1	NA	TGTGCCAGCAGCCAGGGGGATGAAGCTTTCTTT	CASSQGDEAFF
12	TRBJ1-1	TRBV28	NA	few	TGTGCCAGCAGTGTCAGGGCCCCTGAAGCTTTCTTT	CASSVRAPEAFF
14	TRBJ2-3	TRBV5-1	NA	NA	TGCGCCAGCAGCTTGGGGGCACTCGGAGATACGCAGTATTTT	CASSLGALGDTQYF
14	TRBJ2-1	TRBV7-2	TRBD2	NA	TGTGCCAGCAGGACGACTAGCGGCTACAATGAGCAGTTCTTC	CASRTTSGYNEQFF
17	TRBJ1-6	TRBV30	NA	NA	TGTGCCTGGAGTGGGGTACGGGAAAGGGGAGGTAATTCACCCCTCCACTTT	CAWSGVRERGGNSPLHF
14	TRBJ1-1	TRBV5-5	NA	NA	TGTGCCAGCAGCTTGAGGAGCGGGAACACTGAAGCTTTCTTT	CASSLRSGNTEAFF
15	TRBJ2-1	TRBV5-1	TRBD1	NA	TGCGCCAGCAGCTTAATCGGACAGGGAACCAATGAGCAGTTCTTC	CASSLIGQGTNEQFF
16	TRBJ2-7	TRBV5-1	TRBD2	NA	TGCGCCAGCAGCTTAACCGGGACTAGCGGGGGCTACGAGCAGTACTTC	CASSLTGTSGGYEQYF
13	TRBJ1-2	TRBV6-6	TRBD1	NA	TGTGCCAGCAGTATGACAGGGGGCTATGGCTACACCTTC	CASSMTGGYGYTF
12	TRBJ2-1	TRBV6-1	NA	NA	TGTGCCAGCAGTGAGGAGGGAAATGAGCAGTTCTTC	CASSEEGNEQFF
14	TRBJ1-1	TRBV7-3	TRBD1	NA	TGTGCCAGCAGCTTAAACAGGGGGAACACTGAAGCTTTCTTT	CASSLNRGNTEAFF
15	TRBJ1-5	TRBV27	TRBD1	NA	TGTGCCAGCAACCCGACAGGGAGTGGCAATCAGCCCCAGCATTTT	CASNPTGSGNQPQHF
13	TRBJ2-7	TRBV27	TRBD2	NA	TGTGCCAGCAGGTCCAGCGGGAGGGTTGAGCAGTACTTC	CASRSSGRVEQYF
15	TRBJ1-2	TRBV28	TRBD1	NA	TGTGCCAGCAGTTTTTCAGGGGGCGATAACTATGGCTACACCTTC	CASSFSGGDNYGYTF
13	TRBJ2-5	TRBV7-2	NA	NA	TGTGCCAGCAGCCTTAGTTACGCAGAGACCCAGTACTTC	CASSLSYAETQYF
15	TRBJ2-1	TRBV7-3	TRBD2	NA	TGTGCCAGCAGCCCTAGCGGGAGCCCTTACAATGAGCAGTTCTTC	CASSPSGSPYNEQFF
12	TRBJ2-1	TRBV5-1	NA	NA	TGTGCCAGCAGCTTGCGTGTCGGTGAGCAGTTCTTC	CASSLRVGEQFF
14	TRBJ2-2	TRBV10-3	NA	few	TGTGCCCTCAAAAGGGGGACCCACACCGGGGAGCTGTTTTTT	CALKRGTHTGELFF
13	TRBJ2-5	TRBV7-8	NA	NA	TGTGCCAGCAGCTTTCCCGGCAGGGAGACCCAGTACTTC	CASSFPGRETQYF
15	TRBJ1-2	TRBV15	NA	NA	TGTGCCACCAGCAGAGGCGGGGACGGTCTGGGCGGCTACACCTTC	CATSRGGDGLGGYTF
12	TRBJ2-3	TRBV29-1	NA	NA	TGCAGCATTACTCGTCTGGCAGATACGCAGTATTTT	CSITRLADTQYF